Included here is one T cell receptor (beta chain) sequence, with context. Other nucleotide sequences from this sample produce the same CDR3. Germline assignment: CDR1 SGHRS and CDR2 YFSETQ. The CDR3 spans 13 residues. Germline trimming cut 4 bases from V and 4 bases from J; bases unmatched to any gene: 3. The repertoire was sequenced with immunoSEQ multiplex PCR; TCRdb's copy has only in-frame clones and lacks some. The sample has 200,000 to 250,000 clones; approximately 80% are singletons. This sample was taken from a study of blood T cell repertoires in COVID-19. Sequences were obtained from PBMCs or T cells enriched from blood (not recorded which). This chain uses TRBV5-1 with TRBJ1-1; 8 nucleotides agree with TRBD1. The TCR comes from a man between 60 and 75 years old who had recovered from COVID-19. The CDR3 region is CASSPGQGTEAFF. The CDR3 DNA sequence: TGCGCCAGCAGCCCCGGACAGGGCACTGAAGCTTTCTTT.